This TCR beta chain derives from a study of T cell clones after liver transplantation. Study-level background: HCV positivity affected three of eight recipients; the rest lacked autoimmune or viral indications. Standard immunosuppression, with no induction, continued until 12-24 months after transplant.

From germline, CDR1 is MNHNS and CDR2 SASEGT. The CDR3 consists of 16 residues. Trimming left V 3 bases short and J 0 bases short, with 12 bases between. In this sample, this clone turned up a few times. Measured with immunoSEQ multiplex PCR; TCRdb has only the in-frame clones, and not every one. The table shows about 120,000 clones, with over 75% occurring only once. The source is a human patient who received a liver transplant. Some of these T cells may belong to the graft donor. The specimen was CD4+ T cells from blood, collected 12 months after liver transplant. The chain carries TRBV6-1 and TRBJ1-5, with TRBD1 as a possible D gene (5 bases). The CDR3 region has the DNA TGTGCCAGCAGTGATCGGGACTGGTATAGCAATCAGCCCCAGCATTTT. Protein product: CASSDRDWYSNQPQHF.